Shown below are 23 T cell receptor beta chains from a single sample sequenced in a study of cytomegalovirus exposure and HLA in healthy donors. The primer mix had 60 Vbeta and 13 Jbeta primers. Assay: immunoSEQ multiplex PCR; the TCRdb copy retains only in-frame clones and omits some. This sample yields some 190,000 clones, of which around 80% are seen a single time; more than 1.1% belongs to the top ten. Sequencing was done on a sample of PBMCs. These receptors came from a girl aged 5 to 17 in good health and CMV-seropositive.

CDR3 in DNA: TGTGCCTGGTCCTCCGTCTTAGCTCGCGAGCAGTACTTC. Translation gives CAWSSVLAREQYF. The genes are TRBV30 and TRBJ2-7; D gene ambiguous. The germline V gene has CDR1 GTSNPN and CDR2 SVGIG (reference sequence). The CDR3 is 13 amino acids. V was pared by 5 bases and J by 6 bases, with 17 bases between.

The rearrangement uses TRBV6-6 and TRBJ1-1, with D possibly being TRBD1 (5 bases). V lost 2 bases and J 0 bases, leaving 7 bases between the germline ends. The length of the CDR3 is 14 residues. CDR1 and CDR2 from the germline V gene are MNHNY and SVGAGI (reference sequence). CDR3 protein: CASSYQGMNTEAFF. The CDR3 region has the DNA TGTGCCAGCAGTTACCAGGGCATGAACACTGAAGCTTTCTTT.

This chain links TRBV7-3 with TRBJ2-5; a possible D gene is TRBD1 (5 bases). The CDR3 sequence is 13 residues long. With 7 bases removed from V and 5 bases from J, the gap between germline ends came to 14 bases. Germline V gene data show CDR1 as SGHTA and CDR2 as FQGTGA. CDR3 nucleotide sequence: TGTGCCAGCACCCTGTTACCAGGGGAGACCCAGTACTTC. Residues: CASTLLPGETQYF. Full variable domain (outside the CDR3, taken from reference TRBV7-3 and TRBJ2-5): GAGVSQTPSNKVTEKGKYVELRCDPISGHTALYWYRQSLGQGPEFLIYFQGTGAADDSGLPNDRFFAVRPEGSVSTLKIQRTERGDSAVYLCASTLLPGETQYFGPGTRLLVL.

In its sample, this clone was seen once. The V call is TRBV7-9, the J call TRBJ2-4; no clear D. This CDR3 comprises 11 residues. CDR1 SEHNR and CDR2 FQNEAQ come from the germline V gene (reference sequence). V was clipped by 5 bases and J by 5 bases, with 4 bases between them. The CDR3 here is CASSEENIQYF. CDR3 nucleotides: TGTGCCAGCAGCGAGGAAAACATTCAGTACTTC. Combining the CDR3 with reference TRBV7-9 and TRBJ2-4 gives the whole variable domain DTGVSQNPRHKITKRGQNVTFRCDPISEHNRLYWYRQTLGQGPEFLTYFQNEAQLEKSRLLSDRFSAERPKGSFSTLEIQRTEQGDSAMYLCASSEENIQYFGAGTRLSVL.

The genes are TRBV11-2 and TRBJ2-1; 7 nucleotides match TRBD2. The CDR3 has 15 amino acids. V trimming: 5 bases; J trimming: 8 bases; junction bases outside the gene matches: 12. Germline V gene sequence: CDR1 SGHAT, CDR2 FQNNGV. The CDR3 DNA follows: TGTGCCAGCAGCCCGGGACTATACATATTCCATGAGCAGTTCTTC. Residues: CASSPGLYIFHEQFF.

The chain recombines TRBV7-9 with TRBJ1-2; D may be TRBD1 (6 bases). Trimming stripped 4 bases from V and 1 base from J, with 16 bases between. This CDR3 is built from 16 residues. Germline lookup yields CDR1 SEHNR and CDR2 FQNEAQ (reference sequence). The CDR3 region has the DNA TGTGCCAGCAGCTCCCGGACAGTCCAACATAACTATGGCTACACCTTC. Its translation: CASSSRTVQHNYGYTF.

The V and J genes are TRBV19 and TRBJ2-1, with TRBD2 matching over 11 bases. The germline gives CDR1 LNHDA, CDR2 SQIVND (reference sequence). Trimming at V came to 6 bases and at J to 5 bases, leaving 6 bases not matched to a gene. The CDR3 consists of 15 residues. The CDR3 loop is CASSPSGRYNNEQFF. For the CDR3, the DNA is TGTGCCAGTAGCCCTAGCGGGAGGTATAACAATGAGCAGTTCTTC.

The gene calls are TRBV6-5 and TRBJ1-4, with D possibly TRBD1 on 6 matching bases. CDR1 MNHEY and CDR2 SVGAGI come from the germline V gene. Between the trimmed V and J ends, which lost 0 bases and 8 bases, there was a span of 16 bases. This CDR3 contains 16 residues. Written as DNA, the CDR3 is TGTGCCAGCAGTTACTCGAGTGGGGGGGCCGGCGAAAAACTGTTTTTT. It yields the protein CASSYSSGGAGEKLFF.

V usage is TRBV4-1 and J usage is TRBJ2-1; possible D gene TRBD1, 5 bases. Between the trimmed V and J ends, which lost 0 bases and 7 bases, there was a span of 19 bases. The germline V gene has CDR1 MGHRA and CDR2 YSYEKL. This CDR3 region has 17 residues. The chain's CDR3 is CASSQEGVVAVANEQFF. The DNA for the CDR3 is TGCGCCAGCAGCCAAGAAGGGGTGGTAGCTGTCGCTAATGAGCAGTTCTTC.

CDR3 sequence (DNA): TGCGCCAGCAGCTTATACTCCCTCGAAAACATTCAGTACTTC. It yields the protein CASSLYSLENIQYF. This chain connects TRBV5-1 to TRBJ2-4; D gene ambiguous. The CDR3 covers 14 residues. CDR1 and CDR2 (germline): SGHRS, YFSETQ. V shed 2 bases and J shed 5 bases, with 11 bases lying between them.

A single count supports this clone. The CDR3, as DNA: TGTGCCAGCAGCCAAGTGGAAATGTCTAGCGGGGCGAACACCGGGGAGCTGTTTTTT. It specifies CASSQVEMSSGANTGELFF. This chain joins TRBV4-2 and TRBJ2-2; 9 bases fit TRBD2. J gave up 0 bases and V 1 base, and 9 bases lay outside the gene matches. CDR3 size: 19 residues. The germline V gene has CDR1 LGHNA and CDR2 YNFKEQ.

The rearrangement joins TRBV15 to TRBJ1-2; 9 nucleotides agree with TRBD1. The CDR3 contains 14 residues. The germline CDR1 and CDR2 sequences are LNHNV and YYDKDF (reference sequence). With V trimmed by 6 bases and J by 7 bases, 9 bases remained unmatched. The CDR3 DNA follows: TGTGCCACCAGTACGGACAGGGGTTTGGGTGGCTACACCTTC. This gives the protein CATSTDRGLGGYTF.

This sequence joins TRBV19 and TRBJ1-2; D remains ambiguous. V was cut by 5 bases and J by 1 base, with 8 bases left in between. The germline CDR1 and CDR2 sequences are LNHDA and SQIVND (reference sequence). The CDR3 runs 13 residues. CDR3 coding DNA: TGTGCCAGTAGTCTTACAGTTAACTATGGCTACACCTTC. It yields the protein CASSLTVNYGYTF.

This clone was seen only once. The V gene is TRBV27, the J gene TRBJ2-7, with D possibly being TRBD2 (5 bases). The V gene's germline CDR1 is MNHEY and CDR2 SMNVEV (reference sequence). V dropped 1 base and J dropped 6 bases, with 16 bases sitting between them. This CDR3 region has 15 residues. This CDR3 is CASSLLRESQGEQYF. Written as DNA, the CDR3 is TGTGCCAGCAGTTTATTGAGGGAGTCCCAAGGCGAGCAGTACTTC.

The chain has TRBV15 and TRBJ2-2, with TRBD1 as a possible D gene (7 bases). Trimming pared 1 base from V and 7 bases from J, leaving 10 bases between. CDR3 length: 14 residues. CDR1 and CDR2 (germline): LNHNV, YYDKDF (reference sequence). CDR3 DNA: TGTGCCACCAGCAGAGCCAGGGGGGTCGGGGAGCTGTTTTTT. Translated, it gives CATSRARGVGELFF.

The chain recombines TRBV10-3 with TRBJ1-5, with TRBD1 identical over 7 bases. The V gene's germline CDR1 is ENHRY and CDR2 SYGVKD. The CDR3 contains 15 residues. V shed 6 bases and J 3 bases; nucleotides not matched to a gene: 8. Here the CDR3 reads CAIRAGTAPNQPQHF. The CDR3 nucleotides are TGTGCCATCAGAGCCGGGACAGCCCCCAATCAGCCCCAGCATTTT.

This chain uses TRBV19 with TRBJ1-5; 8 bases align to TRBD1. Germline V CDR1 and CDR2: LNHDA, SQIVND (reference sequence). This CDR3 is built from 16 residues. V was clipped by 1 base and J by 3 bases; unmatched bases: 5. The CDR3 nucleotides read TGTGCCAGTAGTATAGCAGGGGGCAGAGACAATCAGCCCCAGCATTTT. It encodes CASSIAGGRDNQPQHF.

This clone was counted a few times. Other DNA sequences in the same sample also yield this CDR3. This chain connects TRBV29-1 to TRBJ2-7; 9 positions agree with TRBD2. J gave up 2 bases and V 4 bases, and 3 bases lay outside the gene matches. Looked up from germline, CDR1 is SQVTM and CDR2 is ANQGSEA. This CDR3 spans 13 amino acids. CDR3 nucleotides: TGCAGCGTTGGGCTAGCGGGACCCTACGAGCAGTACTTC. It codes for CSVGLAGPYEQYF.

The chain combines TRBV10-2 with TRBJ2-3; D is undetermined. Per germline, CDR1 WSHSY and CDR2 SAAADI. The V and J ends lost 6 bases and 3 bases respectively, with 7 bases between them. The CDR3 runs 12 residues. CDR3 sequence: CASRSTTDTQYF. The CDR3 DNA reads as TGCGCCAGCAGGTCTACTACAGATACGCAGTATTTT.

The V and J genes are TRBV7-2 and TRBJ1-2; maybe TRBD1 (5 bases). The CDR3 is 14 amino acids. CDR1 and CDR2 (germline): SGHTA, FQGNSA. The V gene lost 1 base and the J gene lost 0 bases, with 6 bases spanning the gap. The CDR3 region has the DNA TGTGCCAGCAGCTTAGAAGGGGCTAACTATGGCTACACCTTC. Its translation: CASSLEGANYGYTF.

V usage is TRBV11-1 and J usage is TRBJ2-6, with 9 nucleotides matching TRBD2. This CDR3 region has 19 residues. After removal of 2 bases from V and 4 bases from J, the junction contained 12 bases not matched to a gene. CDR1 SGHAT and CDR2 FQDESV come from the germline V gene (reference sequence). CDR3 in DNA: TGTGCCAGCAGCTTAACTAGCGGGCCCCACGGAACCGGGGCCAACGTCCTGACTTTC. This encodes CASSLTSGPHGTGANVLTF.

This chain joins TRBV11-2 and TRBJ1-4; maybe TRBD1 (6 bases). The CDR3 has 15 amino acids. CDR1 and CDR2 (germline): SGHAT, FQNNGV. V lost 4 bases to trimming and J lost 2 bases, with 11 bases between them. CDR3 sequence: CASSWGQVTNEKLFF. DNA of the CDR3: TGTGCCAGCAGCTGGGGGCAGGTCACTAATGAAAAACTGTTTTTT. The entire variable domain, with the rest obtained from reference TRBV11-2 and TRBJ1-4, is as follows: EAGVAQSPRYKIIEKRQSVAFWCNPISGHATLYWYQQILGQGPKLLIQFQNNGVVDDSQLPKDRFSAERLKGVDSTLKIQPAKLEDSAVYLCASSWGQVTNEKLFFGSGTQLSVL.

For the CDR3, the DNA is TGTGCCATCAGGACTCGACAGGTTTCCACTGAAGCTTTCTTT. Translated: CAIRTRQVSTEAFF. This rearrangement joins TRBV10-3 to TRBJ1-1; tentative D call: TRBD1 (6 bases). Germline lookup yields CDR1 ENHRY and CDR2 SYGVKD. The CDR3 sequence is 14 residues long. V was pared by 6 bases and J by 4 bases, with 15 bases between.